Here is one T cell receptor beta chain with its context. TCRdb itself ran the PCR reads through MiXCR, one entry per CDR3 protein. The sample carries some 590,000 distinct CDR3 sequences, roughly 27% recorded once. Germline assignment: CDR1 LNHDA and CDR2 SQIVND (reference sequence). The ends were cut back, 3 bases at V and 4 bases at J, with 15 bases in the middle. This CDR3 comprises 15 residues. This entry is derived from a study of molecular identifiers for immune sequencing clone quantification. This clonotype was sampled from a human donor in good health. Some libraries in this study had Jurkat cell RNA spiked in. V is TRBV19 and J is TRBJ1-1, with D possibly matching TRBD1 (6 bases). The sample consisted of naive CD8+ T cells from blood, with Jurkat cell RNA spiked in. Subset denoted: FACS-sorted CD8+CD4-CCR7+CD45RA+ naive T cells. CDR3 protein: CASSISRQGFTEAFF. The CDR3 nucleotides read TGTGCCAGTAGTATTTCGCGTCAGGGGTTCACTGAAGCTTTCTTT.